The clone carrying this TCR beta chain has just a few counts. Its target is unknown. The germline gene is not matched at one end of the junction; a read error may be the cause. A second 7 to 11 cycle PCR used barcoded and J-beta primers. A template-switch adaptor containing 12 random nucleotides labeled each cDNA molecule. TCRdb used MiXCR to reprocess the 5' RACE reads, holding one entry per CDR3 protein. Of hundreds of thousands of distinct CDR3 sequences listed, 58% were seen once; the top ten hold roughly 22%. These data belong to a study of blood T cells in healthy people across ages. General study findings and limits: In these data, TCR beta diversity tracked strongly with naive T cell percentage. No one knew whether donors had CMV, which possibly confounded expanded clonotype changes.

The sequence came from a man younger than 40 in good health. Sequencing was carried out using blood.

The CDR3 is CASSLSSDNEQFF. The CDR3 DNA sequence: TGTGCCAGCAGTTTAAGCTCCGACAATGAGCAGTTCTTC. The chain uses TRBV27 and TRBJ2-1; D is undetermined. The germline V gene encodes CDR1 MNHEY and CDR2 SMNVEV (reference sequence). The CDR3 runs 13 residues.